Sequencing of this TCR beta chain was carried out in a study of PD-L1 blockade in urothelial cancer. Study details: Males with bladder-origin urothelial cancer made up about nine tenths of the roughly 29 patients. Per blood sample, T cells had a median of roughly 140,000.

Germline values: CDR1 SGHNT, CDR2 YENEEA. This CDR3 is built from 13 residues. V lost 1 base and J lost 2, with 5 bases in between. Using immunoSEQ multiplex PCR, the repertoire was profiled, and TCRdb retains in-frame clones only, with some absent. The table records about 49,000 clones, around nine tenths of them present only once. This chain joins TRBV11-3 and TRBJ2-5; tentative D call: TRBD1 (5 bases). The TCR originated in a man aged 55 to 70 with urothelial cancer. This specimen consisted of PBMCs, obtained around atezolizumab (anti-PD-L1) treatment. The CDR3 region has the DNA TGTGCCAGCAGCTTAGGACAGCAAGAGACCCAGTACTTC. It encodes CASSLGQQETQYF.